These 8 T cell receptor beta chains were sequenced from one sample in a study of T cell repertoires in cytomegalovirus infection. TCRdb passed the reads through MiXCR, listing each CDR3 protein once. This sample carries fewer than 850,000 distinct CDR3 sequences, just under 30% of them seen once, and the ten largest clones take 13%. What these receptors recognize is not known. The specimen comprised cultured CD8+ T cells from PBMCs, sampled from culture after CMV antigen stimulation. The receptors were sampled from a human donor in good health (CMV status not recorded). Some clones in this sample may be carry-over from other donors' samples.

This chain uses TRBV6-8 with TRBJ2-2; 11 nucleotides agree with TRBD1. The CDR3 sequence is 16 residues long. Germline CDR1 is MNHGY and CDR2 is SAAAGT. V lost 2 bases and J lost 6; bases outside the gene matches: 5. The CDR3, as DNA: TGTGCCAGCAGTTACCTAAGGACAGGGGGCCCCGGGGAGCTGTTTTTT. This sequence encodes CASSYLRTGGPGELFF.

The gene calls are TRBV6-8 and TRBJ2-3; TRBD2 agrees at 9 bases. The V gene end was trimmed by 6 bases and the J gene end by 0 bases; junction bases not matched to a gene: 4. There are 15 residues in the CDR3. Germline V CDR1 and CDR2: MNHGY, SAAAGT. CDR3 amino acids: CASRLLAGSTDTQYF. The CDR3 nucleotides are TGTGCCAGCAGATTACTAGCGGGTAGCACAGATACGCAGTATTTT.

The chain is built from TRBV2 and TRBJ2-2, with D possibly called TRBD1 or TRBD2 (5 bases each). V dropped 8 bases and J dropped 3 bases, with 16 bases sitting between them. This CDR3 spans 15 amino acids. Germline loops: CDR1 SNHLY, CDR2 FYNNEI. CDR3 protein: CASFLPGLYTGELFF. The CDR3 nucleotides are TGTGCCAGCTTCCTGCCGGGGCTGTACACCGGGGAGCTGTTTTTT.

The chain is built from TRBV6-2 or TRBV6-3 and TRBJ2-1; 10 bases match TRBD2. The CDR3 length is 17 residues. The V and J ends lost 5 bases and 5 bases, in that order; junction bases with no gene match: 12. Looked up from germline, CDR1 is MNHEY and CDR2 is SVGEGT. The CDR3 protein is CASSLTNPGLANNEQFF. The DNA of the CDR3 is TGTGCCAGCAGTCTAACTAATCCGGGACTAGCGAACAATGAGCAGTTCTTC.

This chain connects TRBV28 to TRBJ1-2, with TRBD1 matching 11 bases. The germline V gene encodes CDR1 MDHEN and CDR2 SYDVKM. CDR3 length equals 16 residues. The V and J ends lost 4 bases and 5 bases, in that order; junction bases with no gene match: 9. CDR3 in amino acids: CASSYKPGQGGYGYTF. Written as DNA, the CDR3 is TGTGCCAGCAGTTATAAACCGGGACAGGGGGGGTATGGCTACACCTTC.

This clonotype was observed a handful of times. The chain has TRBV7-8 and TRBJ1-1, with TRBD1 matching over 8 bases. The CDR3 totals 16 residues. The trim removed 1 base at V and 2 bases at J, leaving 6 bases unmatched. Germline assignment: CDR1 SGHVS and CDR2 FQNEAQ. For the CDR3, the DNA is TGTGCCAGCAGCTTAGTTACAGGGGGGACAAACACTGAAGCTTTCTTT. Its translation is CASSLVTGGTNTEAFF.

V and J are TRBV4-3 and TRBJ1-5, with D hard to call. V was trimmed by 3 bases and J by 7 bases, leaving 16 bases between them. Germline V gene data show CDR1 as LGHNA and CDR2 as YSLEER. The CDR3 length is 15 residues. The CDR3 nucleotides read TGCGCCAGCAGCCAGGGATACGGTAGTGGACAGCCCCAGCATTTT. This sequence encodes CASSQGYGSGQPQHF.

Only a few counts were recorded for this clonotype. The V call is TRBV4-1, the J call TRBJ2-2; 11 nucleotides agree with TRBD2. CDR1 and CDR2 from the germline V gene are MGHRA and YSYEKL. The CDR3 is 18 amino acids. Trimming at V came to 0 bases and at J to 6 bases, leaving 9 bases not matched to a gene. CDR3 in DNA: TGCGCCAGCAGCCAAGAAGGTAGCGGGGGGGCTTTAGCCGGGGAGCTGTTTTTT. Translation gives CASSQEGSGGALAGELFF.